This entry lists 20 T cell receptor beta chains sequenced from one sample in a study of regulatory T cells in long-lasting Graves disease. Regarding time point: newly diagnosed GD, antithyroid drugs for less than 3 months. There was RNA extracted from PBMCs, and the TCR library was made from it. iRepertoire HTBI primers and Arm-PCR of CDR3 regions built TCR beta libraries. Using its own MiXCR run on the multiplex PCR reads, TCRdb lists one record per CDR3 protein. This table holds 400,000 to 450,000 distinct CDR3 sequences, 15% found once. The sample was also reused in another study, on T cells in Graves' hyperthyroidism and ophthalmopathy.

The material was peripheral blood mononuclear cells (PBMCs), obtained at new diagnosis, from a patient treated with antithyroid drugs. These receptors came from a woman in her thirties with Graves disease.

This clonotype has ten or more counts. This chain uses TRBV3-1 with TRBJ2-1; 7 positions agree with TRBD2. Germline V gene data show CDR1 as LGHDT and CDR2 as YNNKEL (reference sequence). The V gene end was trimmed by 1 base and the J gene end by 9 bases; junction bases not matched to a gene: 6. This CDR3 is 14 amino acids long. CDR3 loop: CASSQGGGSGEQFF. CDR3 coding DNA: TGTGCCAGCAGCCAAGGGGGAGGGAGCGGTGAGCAGTTCTTC.

This clonotype was observed many times. The V call is TRBV28, the J call TRBJ1-1; 8 bases agree with TRBD1. This CDR3 spans 15 amino acids. Germline V gene data show CDR1 as MDHEN and CDR2 as SYDVKM. The V segment lost 4 bases and the J segment 3 bases; nucleotides outside the gene matches: 7. As DNA, the CDR3 is TGTGCCAGCAGTTCATGGACAGGGTGGGACACTGAAGCTTTCTTT. It translates to CASSSWTGWDTEAFF. The full variable domain, its missing parts supplied by reference TRBV28 and TRBJ1-1, is DVKVTQSSRYLVKRTGEKVFLECVQDMDHENMFWYRQDPGLGLRLIYFSYDVKMKEKGDIPEGYSVSREKKERFSLILESASTNQTSMYLCASSSWTGWDTEAFFGQGTRLTVV.

This clonotype was observed at least ten times. The J gene is TRBJ2-1, the V gene TRBV7-3; D gene ambiguous. The V end lost 1 base, the J end lost 5 bases, and 12 bases lay between the germline ends. In germline, CDR1 is SGHTA, CDR2 FQGTGA. The CDR3 consists of 15 residues. CDR3 nucleotides: TGTGCCAGCAGCTTAAATGGCGCAGGAGACAATGAGCAGTTCTTC. It yields the protein CASSLNGAGDNEQFF.

This clonotype has a count of ten or more. V usage is TRBV30 and J usage is TRBJ2-2; possibly TRBD1 for D (5 bases). V was cut by 0 bases and J by 0 bases, with 11 bases left in between. Germline CDR1 reads GTSNPN; CDR2 reads SVGIG (reference sequence). There are 16 residues in the CDR3. CDR3 sequence: CAWSVVQGANTGELFF. CDR3 nucleotide sequence: TGTGCCTGGAGTGTAGTGCAGGGTGCGAACACCGGGGAGCTGTTTTTT.

This clonotype was detected many times. CDR3 sequence reads: CASSQALGFGLGEQFF. The CDR3, as DNA: TGCGCCAGCAGCCAAGCGCTGGGTTTCGGATTAGGTGAGCAGTTCTTC. J is TRBJ2-1 and V is TRBV4-1; D is unresolved. This CDR3 has 16 residues. Trimming pared 1 base from V and 9 bases from J, leaving 19 bases between. Germline CDR1 and CDR2: MGHRA and YSYEKL.

This clonotype was seen repeatedly, ten times or more. V usage is TRBV6-5 and J usage is TRBJ2-1, with 10 bases fitting TRBD1. V gave up 2 bases and J gave up 5 bases; unmatched junction bases: 0. CDR3 length: 14 residues. Germline V CDR1 and CDR2: MNHEY, SVGAGI. CDR3 sequence reads: CASSYGTGDNEQFF. The CDR3 DNA is TGTGCCAGCAGTTACGGGACAGGGGACAATGAGCAGTTCTTC.

Comments on this clonotype: A much larger clone sits a single nucleotide away, making a read error possible. The CDR3 sequence: CASSKSTNTEAFF. CDR3 sequence (DNA): TGTGCCAGTAGCAAGAGCACGAACACTGAAGCTTTCTTT. The gene calls are TRBV19 and TRBJ1-1; no definite D call. V lost 6 bases and J lost 1, with 9 bases in between. Germline CDR1 and CDR2: LNHDA and SQIVND (reference sequence). The CDR3 length is 13 residues. Full variable domain (outside the CDR3, taken from reference TRBV19 and TRBJ1-1): DGGITQSPKYLFRKEGQNVTLSCEQNLNHDAMYWYRQDPGQGLRLIYYSQIVNDFQKGDIAEGYSVSREKKESFPLTVTSAQKNPTAFYLCASSKSTNTEAFFGQGTRLTVV.

The table lists this clonotype with many counts. The genes are TRBV2 and TRBJ2-3; 10 positions match TRBD2. The CDR3 totals 17 residues. Germline assignment: CDR1 SNHLY and CDR2 FYNNEI. The junction had 12 bases not matched to a gene; V was cut back by 8 bases and J by 1 base. CDR3 sequence: CASASGSLGGGTDTQYF. The CDR3 DNA reads TGTGCCAGCGCTAGCGGGAGTTTAGGCGGGGGCACAGATACGCAGTATTTT.

With respect to this clonotype: A much more abundant neighbour one base away suggests this may be a read error. The gene calls are TRBV27 and TRBJ1-2, with D perhaps TRBD1 (5 bases). In germline, CDR1 is MNHEY, CDR2 SMNVEV (reference sequence). Trimming removed 2 bases at V and 2 bases at J, with 9 bases between. The CDR3 runs 14 residues. The CDR3 is CASSLRGGNYGYTF. CDR3 DNA sequence: TGTGCCAGCAGTTTAAGGGGAGGAAACTATGGCTACACCTTC.

This clonotype was detected ten times or more. The genes are TRBV15 and TRBJ2-5; D may be TRBD2 (6 bases). CDR1 and CDR2 (germline): LNHNV, YYDKDF (reference sequence). This CDR3 has 15 amino acids. V was shortened by 6 bases and J by 3 bases, with 17 bases between the two germline ends. CDR3 loop: CATSPVAGREETQYF. The CDR3 DNA reads TGTGCCACCAGTCCAGTGGCGGGGCGGGAAGAGACCCAGTACTTC.

Many counts were recorded for this clonotype. The J gene is TRBJ2-6, the V gene TRBV7-3; D is uncertain. V dropped 3 bases and J dropped 0 bases, with 3 bases sitting between them. The CDR3 extends over 14 amino acids. Germline lookup yields CDR1 SGHTA and CDR2 FQGTGA. CDR3 DNA: TGTGCCAGCAGCTTGGCCTCTGGGGCCAACGTCCTGACTTTC. It is translated as CASSLASGANVLTF.

This rearrangement joins TRBV27 to TRBJ2-3; D is possibly TRBD1 or TRBD2 (5 bases each). The V gene's germline CDR1 is MNHEY and CDR2 SMNVEV (reference sequence). Trimming shortened V by 7 bases and J by 3 bases, and 23 bases separated the two germline ends. The CDR3 extends over 17 amino acids. The CDR3 spells CASTSPGPVASTDTQYF. The CDR3 DNA sequence: TGTGCCAGCACCTCCCCGGGACCCGTGGCGAGTACAGATACGCAGTATTTT.

In this sample, this clonotype turned up many times. The CDR3 reads CASSLSGTGGYEQYF. In DNA form, the CDR3 reads TGTGCCAGCAGCCTTTCCGGGACAGGGGGTTACGAGCAGTACTTC. The chain has TRBV6-1 and TRBJ2-7, with 11 bases aligning to TRBD1. Germline-derived CDR1 and CDR2 are MNHNS and SASEGT. CDR3 size: 15 residues. The V gene end was trimmed by 6 bases and the J gene end by 4 bases; junction bases not matched to a gene: 8.

The rearrangement links TRBV7-9 to TRBJ1-4, with 8 bases identical to TRBD1. The germline gives CDR1 SEHNR, CDR2 FQNEAQ (reference sequence). J lost 6 bases, V lost 5 bases, and 11 bases had no gene match. The CDR3 is made up of 16 amino acids. This CDR3 reads CASSQGNAGGDEKLFF. The DNA of the CDR3 is TGTGCCAGCAGCCAGGGGAACGCAGGGGGCGATGAAAAACTGTTTTTT.

This chain connects TRBV12-3 or TRBV12-4 to TRBJ1-4, with a possible D match to TRBD1 (5 bases). The CDR3 length is 17 residues. V shed 6 bases and J shed 0 bases, with 17 bases lying between them. The CDR3: CASSPRGRQATNEKLFF. CDR3 nucleotides: TGTGCCAGCAGCCCAAGGGGCCGCCAAGCAACTAATGAAAAACTGTTTTTT.

This clonotype was observed many times. The gene calls are TRBV28 and TRBJ2-7; no definite D call. The CDR3 runs to 17 residues. Trimming removed 3 bases at V and 0 bases at J, with 18 bases between. Germline V CDR1 and CDR2: MDHEN, SYDVKM. The CDR3 spells CASSLGIGWVSSYEQYF. In DNA, the CDR3 is TGTGCCAGCAGTTTGGGGATTGGTTGGGTGAGCTCCTACGAGCAGTACTTC.

This clonotype was detected many times. J is TRBJ2-7 and V is TRBV11-2; 11 nucleotides agree with TRBD1. The germline CDR1 and CDR2 sequences are SGHAT and FQNNGV. The CDR3 is 15 residues long. After removal of 3 bases from V and 3 bases from J, the junction contained 4 bases not matched to a gene. CDR3 amino acids: CASSFRTGGVYEQYF. CDR3 sequence (DNA): TGTGCCAGCAGCTTCAGGACAGGGGGCGTCTACGAGCAGTACTTC. Full variable domain (remainder filled in from reference TRBV11-2 and TRBJ2-7): EAGVAQSPRYKIIEKRQSVAFWCNPISGHATLYWYQQILGQGPKLLIQFQNNGVVDDSQLPKDRFSAERLKGVDSTLKIQPAKLEDSAVYLCASSFRTGGVYEQYFGPGTRLTVT.

Comments on this clonotype: This probably arose from a read error, given a far larger clone one base away. The gene calls are TRBV7-8 and TRBJ2-1, with D possibly being TRBD2 (6 bases). Germline V gene data show CDR1 as SGHVS and CDR2 as FQNEAQ. The CDR3 totals 16 residues. Trimming cost V 3 bases and J 13 bases, with 25 bases left between them. CDR3 nucleotide sequence: TGTGCCAGCAGCTTCGGGGGACCCCGAGTCGTAGAGACCCAGTTCTTC. This codes for CASSFGGPRVVETQFF.

Ten or more counts support this clonotype. This sequence joins TRBV27 and TRBJ2-1; D not resolved. CDR3 length: 11 amino acids. Looked up from germline, CDR1 is MNHEY and CDR2 is SMNVEV (reference sequence). The V gene lost 6 bases and the J gene lost 12 bases, with 12 bases spanning the gap. The CDR3 nucleotides read TGTGCCAGCAGCGGAACCATTGGGCAGTTCTTC. Residues: CASSGTIGQFF.

This clonotype occurred many times. The rearrangement uses TRBV3-1 and TRBJ2-2; 7 nucleotides align to TRBD1. This CDR3 region has 15 residues. CDR1 is LGHDT, CDR2 YNNKEL, per germline (reference sequence). With V trimmed by 1 base and J by 7 bases, 6 bases remained unmatched. The CDR3 sequence is CASSQADREIGELFF. The DNA of the CDR3 is TGTGCCAGCAGCCAAGCAGACAGGGAAATCGGGGAGCTGTTTTTT.